This entry describes one T cell receptor beta chain. Its antigen is not yet known. Base qualities are not recorded, but no much larger clone differs from it by a single base. From the cysteine through the phenylalanine, the CDR3 covers 14 amino acids. CDR3 DNA is the only sequence kept; it has 42 bases, read in frame from the first base. V loses 0 bases at its end and J loses 5 bases; junction bases beyond the gene matches: 3. CDR1 SGHRS and CDR2 YFSETQ were looked up in the germline V gene. Collaborating institutions collected whole blood in K2EDTA tubes following their own protocols. For TCRbeta analysis, collaborator samples were shipped as frozen whole blood, as isolated PBMCs, or as DNA extracted from either sample type. The immunoSEQ Assay, a bias-controlled multiplex PCR, was used to amplify TCRbeta CDR3 regions from genomic DNA. As for the authors' bioinformatics: The number of nucleated cells in each sample was estimated from the amplification of reference gene primers within the assay. To quantify the absolute abundance of each unique TCRbeta CDR3 rearrangement, sequence reads were collapsed and filtered. For each sample, productive Simpson clonality was calculated as the square root of Simpson's diversity index over productive rearrangements. This is the immuneACCESS table as TCRdb keeps it, with only in-frame sequences that have V and J called. A part of the clones is gone; compared with another copy, unresolved V genes explain less than half, and the rest is unexplained. V, J and clone size were drawn from that table, and D and trimming were deduced from the DNA. This sample holds about 290,000 clones; 75% to 90% were observed only once. Of the sample, 2.5% to 3.5% falls within the top ten clones.

This record comes from a study of blood T cell repertoires in COVID-19 (dated by TCRdb to 2018 to 2021). In terms of the full investigation: Samples covering the acute and convalescent phases of COVID-19 were provided by collaborators in the United States, Italy and Spain. The repertoires were released in a freely available public database meant as a resource for research on the immune response to SARS-CoV-2. HLA class I and class II types, where available, came from metadata supplied by the sample provider rather than from assay-based typing. Nearly every sample came with metadata listing a de-identified subject ID, COVID-19 status, age in years and sex. The prospective study material was composed of cDNA or gDNA derived from T cells, B-cell-depleted T cells, or PBMCs. Deeply sampled blood TCRbeta repertoires from subjects exposed to, actively infected with, or recovered from COVID-19 were included in the dataset. Samples came from the ongoing ImmuneRACE study (first 160 participants) plus 1,254 subjects from 6 global collaborators. The full study reports these points: The amount of clinical and demographic metadata varied by source and participant and was provided uncurated.

The chain is encoded by TRBV5-1 joined to TRBJ2-7, with 9 central nucleotides matching TRBD1. The sequence came from a woman aged 25 to 39 with active or convalescent COVID-19. Sequenced input: peripheral blood. In nucleotide form, the sequence is TGCGCCAGCAGCTTGGGACAGGGGGGGCACGAGCAGTACTTC. This yields the protein CASSLGQGGHEQYF.